The present T cell receptor (beta chain) was sequenced within a study of cytomegalovirus exposure and HLA in healthy donors (TCRdb year 2017). Background on the whole study: An earlier analysis of approximately 640 of the donors reported more than 250 Gb of sequence data and more than 90 million unique TCR beta sequences from some 180 million T cells. An early release that covered 500 to 800 HLA-typed donors contained approximately 300 gigabases of sequencing data and around 80 million unique TCR sequences. Of the 300 to 500 genotyped donors, more than 75% were placed in the genetic ancestry cluster associated with self-reported Caucasian donors. The aim of the study was to test whether cataloging public T cell receptors could identify signatures of past pathogen exposure. The T cell repertoires of around 730 subjects were profiled by immunosequencing and related to cytomegalovirus serostatus. In addition to the first cohort of 666 subjects, a separate validation cohort of 120 different subjects was used. To predict cytomegalovirus infection status, the study brought together high-throughput TCR immunosequencing, statistical association of individual TCRs with disease status, and machine learning. A later analysis re-examined previously published TCR beta repertoires from 500 to 700 donors and added high-resolution HLA genotyping to investigate patterns of TCR occurrence. The later analysis used no new phenotypic data to find candidate immune exposures, relying instead on TCR beta sequences and their occurrence across donors. An earlier analysis of 587 of the donors applied high-throughput TCR beta sequencing to assess whether each TCR beta V gene segment acted as functional or pseudogenic. Donor age, sex, ethnicity and CMV serostatus were compiled together with the repertoire data. A later genetic analysis used genome-wide SNP genotypes for about 55% of the 666 donors, treating that subset as a discovery cohort. Every discovery cohort repertoire had been produced on one sequencing platform. HLA typing included class I and class II loci at four-digit resolution. The number of typed donors differed by locus: 629-630 for A, B, C, DRB1 and DQB1; approximately 520 for DQA1; 606 for DPA1; and 450 to 480 for DPB1. About five DR-DQ haplotypes were handled as single units for association and clustering because linkage in the cohort was strong. Among roughly 400 genotyped donors of the cohort, an average of approximately 220,000 unique TCR beta nucleotide sequences was sequenced per donor, of which about 18% were non-productive. The paper's findings and limits, for the study overall: In vitro tests confirmed that a few of the cytomegalovirus-associated TCR beta chains recognize cytomegalovirus antigens. Immune exposure information for the cohort was limited to CMV serostatus. The classifier was reported to diagnose cytomegalovirus status with high specificity and sensitivity in both the original and validation cohorts. In a later analysis, TCR association rates were found to vary across HLA loci, with the most associated TCRs seen for DRB1 alleles and the fewest for HLA-C alleles. Correlated functional status among segregating V segments might reflect linkage disequilibrium, but an unknown experimental factor could not be ruled out. Some IMGT-functional V segments, including TRBV6-2 and TRBV6-3, could not be distinguished by the 87-base-pair reads and were therefore excluded. This cohort had only TCR beta chains sequenced, and the lack of alpha or paired-chain data limited which features could be detected. A further reported finding was that TCR beta sequences accurately predicted the HLA-A and HLA-B alleles for most subjects in the first cohort. Compared with the approximately 600-donor mean, donors in an Asian-associated ancestry cluster had fewer N-insertions in productive TCRs, according to a later genetic analysis. Sequencing depth was assumed to be roughly uniform across donors in the presence/absence analyses, though that assumption may not hold. The study gave a list of some 150 TCR beta chains associated with cytomegalovirus. An earlier analysis of approximately 540 of the donors showed that most TCR beta V segments appeared in productive rearrangements either about 87% or about 30% of the time, which broadly matched IMGT annotations. Some 16 rarely observed V segments, including chromosome 9 orphons, were excluded from the earlier analysis of about 600 of the donors because counts were too low. The authors suggested that the approach could potentially be extended to other disease states and immunological phenotypes. According to a later analysis, most CMV-associated TCR beta chains appeared to be HLA-restricted, and the HLA associations seemed to be driven largely by CMV exposure. In a later analysis, several top co-occurrence clusters were reported to appear linked to parvovirus B19, influenza, CMV and Epstein-Barr virus. V-gene and J-gene trimming of TCR beta chains was associated with a missense DCLRE1C variant in a later genetic analysis, and the association was replicated in an independent cohort. Most TCR sequences were seen in very few donors, while some public TCRs were found in many individuals. Specific HLA alleles were associated with 16,951 TCR beta sequences at a false discovery rate of 0.05 in a later analysis. Strong co-occurrence of HLA alleles, especially DR and DQ, made assigning TCR associations to individual alleles difficult. In a later analysis, HLA-associated TCR beta chains were found to be more clonally expanded and to have lower generation probabilities than equally common non-associated chains. A cluster of highly shared sequence variants was judged likely to be a technical artifact of the sequencing pipeline. Because some donors lacked HLA typing at each locus, the association tests relied only on the typed subset.

The cohort comprised under 700 healthy bone marrow donors. Cohort members were all nominally healthy when sampled, although unrecorded immune exposures were likely present. The donor was CMV seropositive and was included in the group of almost 300 seropositive cohort members. A peripheral blood sample was collected from each donor, and TCR beta sequencing was performed on peripheral blood mononuclear cells. Genomic DNA extraction from the blood cell samples was performed with the Qiagen DNeasy Blood Extraction Kit. With regard to this clone: There is no known antigen for this receptor. Per-base quality was not reported, and no clone a single base away is much larger than it.

Library construction relied on the immunoSEQ multiplex PCR assay. The multiplex PCR relied on a mix of 60 forward primers for TCR Vbeta segments and 13 reverse primers for TCR Jbeta segments. The CDR3 region of rearranged TCR beta genes was amplified from genomic DNA by a multiplex PCR assay. On the Illumina HiSeq System, the amplified TCR beta libraries were sequenced as 87-base-pair reads. As for the original processing: A later analysis tallied 75 million to 95 million unique TCR beta chains across the 660 or so repertoires, and 10 million to 11 million of those chains were shared by two or more donors. Raw reads were error-corrected and collapsed into unique sequences with a nearest-neighbor algorithm that merged closely related sequences to remove PCR and sequencing errors. Alignment of CDR3 sequences to IMGT reference sequences was used to assign V, D and J gene segments. For a sequence to be retained, at least a six-nucleotide match to both a V gene segment and a J gene segment was required. Rearrangements were called productive when the CDR3 lacked stop codons and stayed in frame with V and J; all others were non-productive. CDR3 was defined by IMGT convention, running from the second conserved V-encoded cysteine to the conserved J-encoded phenylalanine. In an earlier analysis of roughly 610 of the donors, sequences lacking an unambiguous match to a single V gene segment were excluded. In an earlier analysis of more than 500 of the donors, a V segment was called functional when productive rearrangements were above 56.7%, and segregating when the standard deviation between donors exceeded 5%. A statistical classification framework was developed to diagnose cytomegalovirus status using the catalog of TCR beta chain sequences. In a later analysis, V and J genes were assigned by comparing TCR nucleotide sequences against IMGT/GENE-DB human TR gene sequences. A later analysis assigned CDR3 sequences and most-parsimonious VDJ recombination scenarios with the TCRdist pipeline. In a later analysis, each TCR beta chain was defined by its CDR3 amino acid sequence together with its V-gene family, and reads without a unique V-gene family were excluded. To address suspected cross-contamination and a sequencing artifact, a later analysis removed around 600 highly shared, low-generation-probability nucleotide sequences. In a later analysis, a clonal expansion index for each public chain was calculated from normalized within-repertoire ranks of inferred template counts. In a later analysis, generation probabilities were computed with a VDJ recombination model fitted to out-of-frame rearrangements, and the resulting probabilities were checked against IGoR. In a later analysis, TCR-TCR, TCR-HLA and TCR-CMV co-occurrence was scored with hypergeometric tests, and a repertoire-size bias correction was applied to TCR pairs. A later analysis estimated false discovery rates by permuting HLA or CMV assignments 20 times. In a later analysis, co-occurring TCRs were grouped with DBSCAN, and TCRdist sequence similarity was added when clustering was performed within HLA-allele-positive subsets. Co-occurrence clustering excluded repertoires with fewer than 30,000 or more than 120,000 public chains, plus five with anomalous nucleotide sharing. TCRdb mirrors the immuneACCESS table, restricted to in-frame sequences. Some clones are absent from its copies; in checked studies, under half trace to an unresolved V gene, and the reason for the others is unknown. Clone size and the V and J calls come from that table; the DNA yielded D and trimming. The sample data list more than 95,000 clones, and 75% to 80% of these were observed just once. Jointly, the top ten make up 5% to 6.5% of the sample.

The CDR3 holds 15 amino acids from the cysteine to the phenylalanine. This entry keeps only the CDR3 DNA: 45 bases, framed from base 1. The trim is 4 bases for V and 3 bases for J, with a gap of 13 bases between the germline ends. The germline V gene supplies CDR1 SGHTA and CDR2 FQGNSA. This TCR was recovered from a man aged 55 to 69 in good health and CMV-seropositive. Sequenced input: PBMCs. The chain was built from TRBV7-2 and TRBJ1-3, with the D gene uncertain. The CDR3 here reads CASSSVSLNGNTIYF. DNA sequence: TGTGCCAGCAGCTCAGTCAGTTTAAATGGAAACACCATATATTTT.